This TCR beta chain was sequenced for a study of T-cell reconstitution after alpha-beta-depleted transplantation in children. The study's findings and limits: Reported findings indicate that, about two months after transplant, alpha-beta T cells came from several hundred expanded clones, which were derived from non-depleted graft cells. Some patients owed their high day-60 TCRbeta diversity to surviving recipient T cells and thymic progenitors. A year post-transplant, T-cell counts and diversity derived mostly from newly produced T cells.

Germline assignment: CDR1 KGHSH and CDR2 LQKENI. CDR3 length equals 16 residues. Trimming cost V 3 bases and J 0 bases, with 14 bases left between them. Unique molecular identifiers were built into the TCRbeta library. From the PCR reads, TCRdb called clonotypes with MiXCR, one entry per CDR3 protein. The repertoire holds some 300,000 distinct CDR3 sequences, with about a tenth as singletons. About this clonotype: No antigen is known for it. This may arise from a read error, as a much more abundant clone is one base away.

This sequence was found in a boy in the first two years of life with acute myeloid leukemia, due to receive a stem cell transplant. V and J are TRBV18 and TRBJ1-1; tentatively, D is TRBD1 (5 bases). The sample in question was PBMCs, obtained before TCRalphabeta/CD19-depleted stem cell transplant. CDR3 region: CASSPDSKILNTEAFF. For the CDR3, the DNA is TGTGCCAGCTCACCCGACAGTAAGATCTTGAACACTGAAGCTTTCTTT.